This T cell receptor beta chain appears in the sequencing data of a study of cytomegalovirus exposure and HLA in healthy donors (dated 2017 in TCRdb). Looking at the study overall: An earlier analysis of under 600 of the donors reported 276 Gb of sequence data and around 110 million unique TCR beta sequences from 150 million to 200 million T cells. Of the approximately 400 genotyped donors, roughly 80% fell in the genetic ancestry cluster associated with self-reported Caucasian donors. Typing coverage varied by locus: roughly 629-640 donors for A, B, C, DRB1 and DQB1; around 560 for DQA1; around 610 for DPA1; more than 450 for DPB1. Every repertoire in the discovery cohort had been generated on one and the same sequencing platform. Four to six DR-DQ haplotypes were handled as single units for association and clustering because linkage in the cohort was strong. Class I and class II HLA loci were covered by the typing at four-digit resolution. The study aimed to test whether signatures of past pathogen exposure could be identified by cataloging public T cell receptors. To study patterns of TCR occurrence, a later analysis re-analyzed previously published TCR beta repertoires from just over 650 donors and added high-resolution HLA genotyping. Donor age, sex, ethnicity and CMV serostatus were compiled alongside the repertoire data. The study used immunosequencing to profile the T cell repertoires of 600 to 850 subjects and linked those repertoires to cytomegalovirus serostatus. On average, around 230,000 unique TCR beta nucleotide sequences were sequenced per donor among about 400 genotyped donors of the cohort, with 15% to 20% of those sequences being non-productive. Rather than using new phenotypic data, the later analysis identified candidate immune exposures from TCR beta sequences and from how often those sequences occurred across donors. Genome-wide SNP genotypes for about 60% of the 666 donors were used in a later genetic analysis, which treated that subset as a discovery cohort. Roughly 300 gigabases of sequencing data and 70 million to 100 million unique TCR sequences were included in an early release covering around 600 HLA-typed donors. In an earlier analysis of 550 to 700 of the donors, high-throughput TCR beta sequencing was used to judge whether each TCR beta V gene segment behaved as functional or pseudogenic. High-throughput TCR immunosequencing, statistical association of individual TCRs with disease status, and machine learning were combined to predict cytomegalovirus infection status. Besides the first cohort of 666 subjects, a separate validation cohort made up of roughly 120 different subjects was used. The research as a whole found: A later genetic analysis reported fewer N-insertions in productive TCRs among donors in an Asian-associated ancestry cluster than the roughly 720-donor mean. The authors suggested that the approach could potentially be extended to other disease states and immunological phenotypes. This cohort had only TCR beta chains sequenced, and the lack of alpha or paired-chain data limited which features could be detected. In a later analysis, most CMV-associated TCR beta chains were found to appear HLA-restricted, with HLA associations seemingly driven largely by CMV exposure. A later analysis associated roughly 17,000 TCR beta sequences with specific HLA alleles at a false discovery rate of 0.05. Immune exposure information for the cohort was limited to CMV serostatus. In a later genetic analysis, a missense DCLRE1C variant was associated with V-gene and J-gene trimming of TCR beta chains, and the association was replicated in an independent cohort. While some public TCRs were present in many individuals, most TCR sequences turned up only very rarely across donors. Because HLA typing was unavailable for some donors at each locus, only the typed subset was used in association tests. Correlated functional status among segregating V segments might reflect linkage disequilibrium, but an unknown experimental factor could not be ruled out. In an earlier analysis of fewer than 700 of the donors, most TCR beta V segments appeared in productive rearrangements about 87% or about 30% of the time, broadly matching IMGT annotations. The sequencing pipeline was judged likely to have produced a cluster of highly shared sequence variants as a technical artifact. Roughly 17 rarely observed V segments, including chromosome 9 orphons, were excluded from the earlier analysis of about 600 of the donors because counts were too low. Strong co-occurrence of HLA alleles, especially DR and DQ, made assigning TCR associations to individual alleles difficult. In a later analysis, HLA-associated TCR beta chains were found to be more clonally expanded and to have lower generation probabilities than equally common non-associated chains. A few of the identified cytomegalovirus-associated TCR beta chains were confirmed in vitro to be specific for cytomegalovirus antigens. In both the original and validation cohorts, the classifier was reported to diagnose cytomegalovirus status with high specificity and sensitivity. A further reported finding was that TCR beta sequences accurately predicted the HLA-A and HLA-B alleles for most subjects in the first cohort. A total of 150 to 200 TCR beta chains were listed by the study as associated with cytomegalovirus. In a later analysis, the rate of TCR association differed among HLA loci, with DRB1 alleles having the most associated TCRs and HLA-C alleles having the fewest. Several of the top co-occurrence clusters appeared to be linked to parvovirus B19, influenza, CMV and Epstein-Barr virus, according to a later analysis. Roughly uniform sequencing depth across donors was assumed in presence/absence analyses, although this assumption may not hold. Some IMGT-functional V segments, including TRBV6-2 and TRBV6-3, could not be distinguished by the 87-base-pair reads and were therefore excluded.

In total, more than 500 healthy bone marrow donors made up the cohort. All cohort members were sampled while nominally healthy, although unrecorded immune exposures were likely present. The donor tested CMV seropositive and was one of the 289 seropositive cohort members. A peripheral blood sample was provided by each donor, and peripheral blood mononuclear cells were used for TCR beta sequencing. The Qiagen DNeasy Blood Extraction Kit was used to extract genomic DNA from the blood cell samples. Library preparation was by the immunoSEQ multiplex PCR assay. The multiplex PCR relied on a mix of 60 forward primers for TCR Vbeta segments and 13 reverse primers for TCR Jbeta segments. A multiplex PCR assay on genomic DNA amplified the CDR3 region of rearranged TCR beta genes. The amplified TCR beta libraries were sequenced on the Illumina HiSeq System as 87-base-pair reads. Under the source paper's analysis protocol: In a later analysis, tens of millions of unique TCR beta chains were counted across the 690 or so repertoires, and roughly 11 million of these chains were shared by at least two donors. Raw reads were error-corrected and collapsed into unique sequences by a nearest-neighbor algorithm in which closely related sequences were merged to remove PCR and sequencing errors. CDR3 sequences were aligned to IMGT reference sequences to assign V, D and J gene segments. For a sequence to be retained, at least a six-nucleotide match to both a V gene segment and a J gene segment was required. Rearrangements were called productive when the CDR3 lacked stop codons and stayed in frame with V and J; all others were non-productive. CDR3 was defined according to IMGT convention as the region running from the second conserved V-encoded cysteine to the conserved J-encoded phenylalanine. In an earlier analysis of 500 to 650 of the donors, sequences lacking an unambiguous match to a single V gene segment were excluded. An earlier analysis of just under 600 of the donors called V segments functional above 56.7% productive rearrangements and segregating when the between-donor standard deviation exceeded 5%. A statistical classification framework was built to diagnose cytomegalovirus status from the catalog of TCR beta chain sequences. In a later analysis, TCR nucleotide sequences were compared against IMGT/GENE-DB human TR gene sequences so that V and J genes could be assigned. In a later analysis, CDR3 sequences and most-parsimonious VDJ recombination scenarios were assigned using the TCRdist pipeline. In a later analysis, each TCR beta chain was defined by its CDR3 amino acid sequence together with its V-gene family, and reads without a unique V-gene family were excluded. As a way to deal with suspected cross-contamination and a sequencing artifact, a later analysis dropped 450 to 700 nucleotide sequences that were highly shared and had low generation probability. In a later analysis, a clonal expansion index was calculated for each public chain from normalized within-repertoire ranks of inferred template counts. In a later analysis, generation probabilities were computed using a VDJ recombination model fitted to out-of-frame rearrangements, and the results were checked against IGoR. A later analysis scored TCR-TCR, TCR-HLA and TCR-CMV co-occurrence with hypergeometric tests, applying a repertoire-size bias correction to TCR pairs. False discovery rates were estimated in a later analysis by permuting HLA or CMV assignments 20 times. A later analysis grouped co-occurring TCRs with DBSCAN, adding TCRdist sequence similarity when clustering within HLA-allele-positive subsets. Repertoires with fewer than 30,000 or more than 120,000 public chains were left out of co-occurrence clustering, as were a few repertoires with anomalous nucleotide sharing. TCRdb took over this immuneACCESS table, retaining in-frame rearrangements with V and J assigned. Such tables are incomplete; in checked studies, under half of the missing clones stem from an unresolved V gene, and the remainder is unexplained. V and J calls and clone size come straight from that table; D and trimming were deduced from the DNA. Present in this sample are about 140,000 clones, approximately 80% of which were seen just once. The biggest ten clones account for roughly 10% of the sample.

The cysteine opens and the phenylalanine closes a CDR3 of 17 amino acids. Only the CDR3 portion is preserved as DNA: 51 bases, with reading frame beginning at the first base. CDR1 and CDR2, looked up from the germline V gene, are MDHEN and SYDVKM. V and J lose 6 bases and 10 bases, and a span of 25 bases separates them. About this clone: Which antigen it targets is not known. The record has no base qualities; no much larger clone is one base away.

The TCR was taken from a woman in her forties or fifties in good health and CMV-seropositive. This sequence uses TRBV28 and TRBJ1-6; matching of 6 bases hints at TRBD1 as the D gene. The sample was PBMCs. The CDR3 loop reads CASSSVLTGGAGSPLHF. The nucleotide sequence is given as TGTGCCAGCAGCTCGGTGCTTACGGGGGGCGCGGGGTCACCCCTCCACTTT.